The 24 T cell receptor beta chains below come from one sample, sequenced in a study of shared clonotypes between healthy human individuals. The table came from immunoSEQ multiplex PCR; TCRdb's copy has only in-frame clones and leaves some out. This sample yields roughly 640,000 clones, of which almost 97% are seen a single time; around 0.057% belongs to the top ten. Sequencing input: naive CD4+ T cells sorted from blood. The subset: CD45RA+ positively selected. The source is a woman aged 25 to 45 in good health.

This clone was recorded once. DNA of the CDR3: TGTGCCATCAGTGATCTCGACGGGACAGGGGCCTACGAGCAGTACTTC. It specifies CAISDLDGTGAYEQYF. The rearrangement uses TRBV10-3 and TRBJ2-7; 10 bases map to TRBD1. From germline, CDR1 is ENHRY and CDR2 SYGVKD. The V and J ends lost 3 bases and 2 bases, in that order; junction bases with no gene match: 7. This CDR3 is 16 amino acids long.

The gene calls are TRBV28 and TRBJ2-1; 14 bases agree with TRBD2. This CDR3 is 17 amino acids long. V was clipped by 5 bases and J by 9 bases; unmatched bases: 12. Germline values: CDR1 MDHEN, CDR2 SYDVKM. CDR3 nucleotides: TGTGCCAGCAGTCCAAGGACTAGCGGGAGGTGGTCGGTTGAGCAGTTCTTC. Its protein is CASSPRTSGRWSVEQFF. Using reference TRBV28 and TRBJ2-1 for the parts outside the CDR3, the full variable domain is DVKVTQSSRYLVKRTGEKVFLECVQDMDHENMFWYRQDPGLGLRLIYFSYDVKMKEKGDIPEGYSVSREKKERFSLILESASTNQTSMYLCASSPRTSGRWSVEQFFGPGTRLTVL.

This chain connects TRBV19 to TRBJ1-2; 7 bases match TRBD1. Germline CDR1 reads LNHDA; CDR2 reads SQIVND (reference sequence). CDR3 size: 14 residues. The junction had 6 bases not matched to a gene; V was cut back by 6 bases and J by 2 bases. The CDR3 protein is CASRREGANYGYTF. CDR3 DNA: TGTGCCAGTAGGAGGGAGGGGGCGAACTATGGCTACACCTTC.

The J gene is TRBJ2-2, the V gene TRBV27; the match to TRBD2 covers 14 bases. The CDR3 extends over 18 amino acids. Germline V CDR1 and CDR2: MNHEY, SMNVEV (reference sequence). The V gene end was trimmed by 5 bases and the J gene end by 2 bases; junction bases not matched to a gene: 7. CDR3 region: CASSKTSGRARNTGELFF. The CDR3, as DNA: TGTGCCAGCAGTAAGACTAGCGGGAGGGCCCGAAACACCGGGGAGCTGTTTTTT.

The chain links TRBV19 to TRBJ2-7; 7 nucleotides line up with TRBD1. The J segment lost 1 base and the V segment lost 6 bases, leaving 9 bases of the junction unmatched. Germline V gene data show CDR1 as LNHDA and CDR2 as SQIVND (reference sequence). The CDR3 is made up of 15 amino acids. For the CDR3, the DNA is TGTGCCAGTAGCCTAGAAGACAGGGAGTCCTACGAGCAGTACTTC. Translating gives CASSLEDRESYEQYF.

With regard to this clone: The sample has other DNA sequences that encode this CDR3 too. V is TRBV6-6 and J is TRBJ2-3; D not certain. The CDR3 totals 13 residues. Germline V gene data show CDR1 as MNHNY and CDR2 as SVGAGI (reference sequence). V lost 2 bases to trimming and J lost 2 bases, with 5 bases between them. This chain's CDR3 is CASSYDSTDTQYF. CDR3 DNA sequence: TGTGCCAGCAGTTACGATTCCACAGATACGCAGTATTTT.

The gene calls are TRBV29-1 and TRBJ1-2; the D is unclear. V was shortened by 5 bases and J by 5 bases, with 9 bases between the two germline ends. Looked up from germline, CDR1 is SQVTM and CDR2 is ANQGSEA. The CDR3 is 11 amino acids. The CDR3 DNA follows: TGCAGCGTTAAACACTCATATGGCTACACCTTC. This codes for CSVKHSYGYTF.

Concerning this clone itself: This CDR3 is also generated by other DNA sequences in the sample. This chain's CDR3 is CASSPPGQGSYEQYF. In DNA form, the CDR3 reads TGTGCCAGCAGTCCCCCCGGACAGGGCTCCTACGAGCAGTACTTC. The V and J genes are TRBV28 and TRBJ2-7; 8 bases agree with TRBD1. CDR3 length equals 15 residues. From germline, CDR1 is MDHEN and CDR2 SYDVKM. The V segment lost 5 bases and the J segment 0 bases; nucleotides outside the gene matches: 6. Together with reference TRBV28 and TRBJ2-7, the CDR3 gives the full variable domain: DVKVTQSSRYLVKRTGEKVFLECVQDMDHENMFWYRQDPGLGLRLIYFSYDVKMKEKGDIPEGYSVSREKKERFSLILESASTNQTSMYLCASSPPGQGSYEQYFGPGTRLTVT.

The rearrangement joins TRBV11-1 to TRBJ1-1; tentatively, D is TRBD1 (6 bases). Germline V lookup: CDR1 SGHAT, CDR2 FQDESV (reference sequence). With 4 bases removed from V and 4 bases from J, the gap between germline ends came to 19 bases. CDR3 size: 16 residues. This chain's CDR3 is CASSSGQSSALTEAFF. The CDR3 coding sequence is TGTGCCAGCAGCTCGGGACAATCATCAGCCCTCACTGAAGCTTTCTTT.

This clone was seen only once. The chain links TRBV5-1 to TRBJ1-5; no firm D call. CDR1 is SGHRS, CDR2 YFSETQ, per germline. This CDR3 contains 14 residues. V lost 1 base, J lost 2 bases, and 7 bases lay in between. Here the CDR3 DNA reads TGCGCCAGCAGCTTGTCCGCTGGCAATCAGCCCCAGCATTTT. It specifies CASSLSAGNQPQHF.

This chain uses TRBV28 with TRBJ1-3; D is uncertain. CDR1 MDHEN and CDR2 SYDVKM come from the germline V gene. CDR3 length: 12 residues. The germline V and J ends were trimmed by 4 bases and 14 bases, with 15 bases remaining between them. CDR3 in amino acids: CASSSLSDALYF. The CDR3 bases are TGTGCCAGCAGTTCCCTCTCGGACGCCCTATATTTT.

J is TRBJ1-3 and V is TRBV19, with 9 bases aligning to TRBD1. V shed 8 bases, J shed 4 bases, and the junction held 6 bases outside the gene matches. Germline CDR1 reads LNHDA; CDR2 reads SQIVND (reference sequence). CDR3 length: 14 residues. The CDR3 sequence is CASWDRVIGNTIYF. The CDR3 bases are TGTGCCAGTTGGGACAGGGTCATCGGAAACACCATATATTTT.

The CDR3 sequence: CASSPGVTEAFF. DNA of the CDR3: TGTGCCAGCAGCCCGGGGGTGACTGAAGCTTTCTTT. V usage is TRBV7-2 and J usage is TRBJ1-1, with D possibly TRBD1 on 5 matching bases. The CDR3 contains 12 residues. Germline assignment: CDR1 SGHTA and CDR2 FQGNSA. Trimming left V 5 bases short and J 5 bases short, with 9 bases between.

The chain has TRBV29-1 and TRBJ2-7; 7 nucleotides align to TRBD2. V gave up 6 bases and J gave up 4 bases; unmatched junction bases: 9. Germline CDR1 is SQVTM and CDR2 is ANQGSEA. The CDR3 is 13 residues long. For the CDR3, the DNA is TGCAGCGTCCTAACCGGGGGGTTTTACGAGCAGTACTTC. Amino acid sequence: CSVLTGGFYEQYF.

V is TRBV2 and J is TRBJ2-6, with D unclear. The CDR3 loop spans 15 amino acids. The germline CDR1 and CDR2 sequences are SNHLY and FYNNEI. Trimming stripped 4 bases from V and 0 bases from J, with 7 bases between. CDR3 sequence: CASSVGDSGANVLTF. In DNA form, the CDR3 reads TGTGCCAGCAGTGTTGGGGACTCTGGGGCCAACGTCCTGACTTTC.

V is TRBV2 and J is TRBJ2-3, with 11 bases fitting TRBD2. Germline lookup yields CDR1 SNHLY and CDR2 FYNNEI. CDR3 size: 18 residues. The V and J ends lost 3 bases and 4 bases, in that order; junction bases with no gene match: 12. The CDR3 protein is CASSDKKLAGVLPDTQYF. CDR3 DNA sequence: TGTGCCAGCAGTGACAAAAAACTAGCGGGAGTGCTCCCAGATACGCAGTATTTT. Filled out from reference TRBV2 and TRBJ2-3, the complete variable domain reads EPEVTQTPSHQVTQMGQEVILRCVPISNHLYFYWYRQILGQKVEFLVSFYNNEISEKSEIFDDQFSVERPDGSNFTLKIRSTKLEDSAMYFCASSDKKLAGVLPDTQYFGPGTRLTVL.

The chain couples TRBV5-8 to TRBJ2-3, with D perhaps matching TRBD1 (6 bases). The CDR3 is 14 amino acids. From germline, CDR1 is SGHTS and CDR2 YDEGEE. Trimming stripped 4 bases from V and 2 bases from J, with 11 bases between. CDR3 amino acids: CASSRTVNTDTQYF. The CDR3 DNA reads TGTGCCAGCAGCAGGACAGTAAACACAGATACGCAGTATTTT. The whole variable domain, remainder taken from reference TRBV5-8 and TRBJ2-3, is EAGVTQSPTHLIKTRGQQATLRCSPISGHTSVYWYQQALGLGLQFLLWYDEGEERNRGNFPPRFSGRQFPNYSSELNVNALELEDSALYLCASSRTVNTDTQYFGPGTRLTVL.

This chain connects TRBV11-2 to TRBJ2-5; possibly TRBD1 or TRBD2 for D (5 bases each). Trimming stripped 1 base from V and 4 bases from J, with 10 bases between. Germline CDR1 SGHAT, CDR2 FQNNGV. This CDR3 is built from 14 residues. CDR3: CASSLAGRVETQYF. The CDR3 bases are TGTGCCAGCAGCTTAGCAGGGCGGGTAGAGACCCAGTACTTC. Looking up the rest from reference TRBV11-2 and TRBJ2-5 gives the full variable domain: EAGVAQSPRYKIIEKRQSVAFWCNPISGHATLYWYQQILGQGPKLLIQFQNNGVVDDSQLPKDRFSAERLKGVDSTLKIQPAKLEDSAVYLCASSLAGRVETQYFGPGTRLLVL.

The rearrangement uses TRBV6-1 and TRBJ1-1; weak D call: TRBD1 (5 bases). Germline lookup yields CDR1 MNHNS and CDR2 SASEGT. With 6 bases removed from V and 0 bases from J, the gap between germline ends came to 8 bases. The CDR3 is made up of 13 amino acids. The chain's CDR3 is CASSGHLNTEAFF. The CDR3 coding sequence is TGTGCCAGCAGCGGACACCTGAACACTGAAGCTTTCTTT.

The V and J genes are TRBV28 and TRBJ1-6; D call uncertain. Germline V lookup: CDR1 MDHEN, CDR2 SYDVKM. V was shortened by 5 bases and J by 5 bases, with 13 bases between the two germline ends. The CDR3 has 15 residues. DNA of the CDR3: TGTGCCAGCAGTAGTCGACGGATGAATAATTCACCCCTCCACTTT. Translation: CASSSRRMNNSPLHF.

This sequence joins TRBV6-5 and TRBJ2-4; no clear D. CDR1 MNHEY and CDR2 SVGAGI come from the germline V gene. This CDR3 has 14 residues. V was trimmed by 2 bases and J by 0 bases, leaving 5 bases between them. The CDR3 region has the DNA TGTGCCAGCAGTTACGGGCCAGCCAAAAACATTCAGTACTTC. It yields the protein CASSYGPAKNIQYF.

The chain links TRBV7-2 to TRBJ2-6; D assignment may be TRBD1 or TRBD2 (5 bases each). The CDR3 consists of 16 residues. V was clipped by 3 bases and J by 4 bases, with 13 bases between them. CDR1 and CDR2 from the germline V gene are SGHTA and FQGNSA. The CDR3 region is CASSFRVGAGANVLTF. As DNA, the CDR3 is TGTGCCAGCAGCTTTCGTGTCGGGGCCGGGGCCAACGTCCTGACTTTC.

V is TRBV21-1 and J is TRBJ2-1; the table names TRBD2, a call not compared with the DNA. TRBV21-1 is classified as a pseudogene. The CDR3 sequence is 15 residues long. CDR3 sequence: CASSKVEGSGNEQFF. The CDR3 DNA is TGTGCCAGCAGCAAAGTGGAGGGGTCCGGCAATGAGCAGTTCTTC.

The rearrangement links TRBV6-4 to TRBJ1-5, with D tentatively TRBD1 (6 bases). CDR3 length equals 16 residues. V was trimmed by 1 base and J by 6 bases, leaving 16 bases between them. CDR1 and CDR2 (germline): MRHNA, SNTAGT. The CDR3 protein is CASSDFDTRGGQPQHF. CDR3 in DNA: TGTGCCAGCAGTGACTTCGACACCAGGGGTGGTCAGCCCCAGCATTTT.